The sequence of this TCR beta chain was determined in a study of blood T cell repertoires in COVID-19. The study recruited people aged roughly 18 to 100 years across approximately 24 US areas. Membership in each cohort depended on participant-reported clinical history. Donors of Cohort 3 who recovered were those that had two negative PCRs, clearance, or symptom resolution. Original handling: Reference gene primer amplification gave estimated nucleated cell counts. The repertoire was sequenced with immunoSEQ multiplex PCR; TCRdb's copy has only in-frame clones and lacks some. From that table come the V and J calls and clone size; the DNA was used to work out D and trimming. In the table there are approximately 160,000 clones, approximately 80% of which are singletons. There are 14 residues in the CDR3. Looked up from germline, CDR1 is ENHRY and CDR2 is SYGVKD. Trimming left V 3 bases short and J 12 bases short, with 17 bases between.

This chain uses TRBV10-3 with TRBJ1-4, with a tentative D call TRBD1 (5 bases). The sequencing input was PBMCs or T cells enriched from blood (not recorded which). This sequence originates from a middle-aged man who had recovered from COVID-19. CDR3 bases: TGTGCCATCAGTGATCAGGGCCCGCCGTGGGAACTGTTTTTT. Its translation: CAISDQGPPWELFF.